The sequence of this T cell receptor beta chain was determined in a study of T cells in Graves' hyperthyroidism and ophthalmopathy (dated by TCRdb to 2018 to 2020). Describing the broader study: A discovery cohort of roughly 96 patients, 43 with Graves' ophthalmopathy and approximately 55 with stable Graves' hyperthyroidism, was used to find distinguishing TCR V-J signatures. Once sampling was done, hyperthyroidism patients were given methimazole at a starting dose of 30 mg daily, whereas ophthalmopathy patients were given high-dose intravenous methylprednisolone. The roughly 91 discovery patients were randomly divided into training and test sets at a 7:3 ratio. In about 6 Graves' hyperthyroidism patients, the study also compared T-cell repertoires from thyroid tissue with T-cell repertoires from blood. Whether ophthalmopathy could be predicted prospectively was tested in an independent validation cohort made up of under 20 hyperthyroidism patients plus 17 patients who later progressed to ophthalmopathy. According to the paper, TCR Vbeta CDR3 sequencing was carried out on about 140 peripheral blood samples, which came from approximately 43 ophthalmopathy, fewer than 80 hyperthyroidism and approximately 17 progressor patients.

General findings and caveats noted by the study authors: A 13 V-J signature model separated ophthalmopathy from stable hyperthyroidism, with around 91% sensitivity and roughly 84% specificity in cross-validation and 80%/75% in testing. No statistical method was used to set the sample size in advance, and investigators knew the group allocation. In validation, the model predicted progression to ophthalmopathy a median of 6.5 months before onset, with about 71% sensitivity and roughly 79% specificity. Most expanded thyroid clonotypes (frequency above 0.001) were also found in blood, which suggests that blood repertoires may mirror thyroid immune responses.

The TCR beta CDR3 regions were amplified from RNA transcripts. A first-round RT-PCR of the TCR CDR3 used the HTBI primer set with the Qiagen OneStep RT-PCR kit. The libraries were constructed in a second round of multiplex PCR and then size-selected and purified. Paired-end sequencing of the libraries was performed with 100 bp reads on an Illumina HiSeq2000. The paper's processing steps were these. SOAPnuke was used to process the raw data, with reads discarded if the reads contained adapters or uncalled bases, had a mean Phred below 15, or lacked an exact constant-primer or identifier match. COPE v1.2.5 was used to merge the high-quality paired reads, and each unique nucleotide sequence was defined as a clonotype. MiTCR v1.1 was used to align the clonotypes against IMGT TRBV, TRBD and TRBJ reference segments. The analysis included only V-J combinations with a frequency above 0.0001, which together covered about 99% of the repertoires. The TCS score was defined as the ratio of F50 (clonal expansion) to E x V (chaos), calculated using BLOSUM62-based TCRdist between CDR3 peptides within each V-J. Welch's t-statistics and random forest reduced 450 to 600 V-J features to 13, which were used in a naive Bayes classifier (R e1071). TCRdb reprocessed the public reads (quality trimming at Q25 with fastp, clone calling with MiXCR) and kept in-frame beta chains. All rows with the same CDR3 protein become a single entry with the most common DNA and genes. The V and J calls reflect TCRdb's pipeline rather than the authors' work. The sample data list some 510,000 distinct CDR3 sequences, and 46% of these were observed just once. The ten largest make up roughly 8.2% of the sample.

A remark on this clonotype: What this receptor recognizes is not known. Base quality data are lacking; no much larger clone is found one base away.

V is shortened by 8 bases, J by 5 bases, and the region joining them spans 18 bases. The germline V gene gives CDR1 as MGHDK and CDR2 as SYGVNS. Taken from cysteine to phenylalanine, the CDR3 has 14 residues. Just the 42-base CDR3 DNA is kept, in frame starting at base 1. A patient counted as having stable Graves' hyperthyroidism if no progression to ophthalmopathy occurred over 18 months of follow-up. Hyperthyroidism patients were newly diagnosed, had a disease duration of under 2 months, and were aged 18 to 65 years. Patients with uncontrolled infections, other autoimmune diseases, pregnancy or lactation were excluded. Diagnoses were based on clinical symptoms, serum thyroxine and TRAb, thyroid ultrasound and orbital computed tomography. Total RNA was extracted using Trizol reagent, and RNA quality was assessed on an Agilent 2100 Bioanalyzer.

The rearranged segments are TRBV25-1 and TRBJ1-2; confidence is insufficient to name the D gene. This clonotype was sampled from a woman between 18 and 29 years old with Graves' hyperthyroidism. Donor details come from another sample of the same person, matched by shared clones. Sequenced: peripheral blood or thyroid tissue (not recorded which). In nucleotide form, the sequence is TGTGCCAGCTCACCACAGTCAGGATCATATGGCTACACCTTC. Its product reads: CASSPQSGSYGYTF.